Here is one TCR beta chain with its context. The sample comes from a study of T cell changes during pregnancy in multiple sclerosis. V shed 2 bases and J 7 bases; nucleotides not matched to a gene: 8. Looked up from germline, CDR1 is MGHRA and CDR2 is YSYEKL. The CDR3 length is 15 residues. Clones were read by immunoSEQ multiplex PCR, and TCRdb kept only the in-frame ones, dropping some. The sample records approximately 60,000 clones, around 94% being singletons. The material was CD8+ T cells from peripheral blood mononuclear cells, obtained in the third trimester of pregnancy. This clonotype was obtained from a female donor with multiple sclerosis, enrolled in a pregnancy study. The rearrangement joins TRBV4-1 to TRBJ2-1; 7 bases are a match to TRBD2. CDR3 in amino acids: CASSQRLAWGNEQFF. CDR3 bases: TGCGCCAGCAGCCAAAGACTAGCTTGGGGGAATGAGCAGTTCTTC.